The T cell receptor beta chain under discussion was sequenced for a study of T cells in Graves' hyperthyroidism and ophthalmopathy. Study-wide results and caveats: In simple terms, a model built on 13 V-J features told ophthalmopathy apart from stable hyperthyroidism. The blood repertoire included most of the expanded thyroid clonotypes above 0.001.

Amplified TCR beta CDR3 regions derived from RNA transcripts. TCR CDR3 regions were first amplified by RT-PCR with HTBI primers. TCRdb itself ran the multiplex PCR reads through MiXCR, one entry per CDR3 protein. This sample yields around 360,000 distinct CDR3 sequences, of which around 15% are seen a single time; approximately 20% belongs to the top ten. Patients having uncontrolled infection, another autoimmune disease, pregnancy or lactation were not included. Germline V gene sequence: CDR1 LGHDT, CDR2 YNNKEL (reference sequence). The CDR3 length is 14 residues. V lost 4 bases, J lost 7 bases, and 13 bases lay in between. The sample holds many counts of this clonotype. Its matching antigen is unknown.

Sequenced material: blood. The source is an older woman with Graves' ophthalmopathy. This chain connects TRBV3-1 to TRBJ1-4; perhaps TRBD1 as D (5 bases). The CDR3 coding sequence is TGTGCCAGCAGCCCGTATGGACACCCTGAAAAACTGTTTTTT. It yields the protein CASSPYGHPEKLFF.